The T cell receptor beta chain under discussion was sequenced for a study of blood T cells in healthy people across ages. Drawing of peripheral blood yielded roughly 9.8 milliliters from each donor. Per-sample yields of isolated PBMCs were at least 6.5 million. Study results and caveats: Long-lived donors carried more naive CD4+ cells and greater diversity than aged donors.

With a J-beta primer mix and a sample-barcoded 5' primer, a second PCR ran about 7 to 12 cycles. Each of the cDNA molecules was tagged by a template-switch adaptor with 12 random nucleotides. A single record per CDR3 protein comes from TCRdb applying MiXCR to the 5' RACE reads. The repertoire holds fewer than 750,000 distinct CDR3 sequences, with around 50% as singletons. A word on this clonotype: Its antigen is not identified.

The sequence came from a woman over 75 in good health. Sequencing was carried out using blood.

The CDR3 spells CASSFANRETQYF. For the CDR3, the DNA is TGTGCCAGCAGTTTCGCCAACAGGGAGACCCAGTACTTC. The rearrangement links TRBV27 to TRBJ2-5; TRBD1 might be the D (5 bases). There are 13 residues in the CDR3. Per the germline V gene, CDR1 is MNHEY and CDR2 is SMNVEV (reference sequence). V lost 3 bases and J lost 5, with 10 bases in between.